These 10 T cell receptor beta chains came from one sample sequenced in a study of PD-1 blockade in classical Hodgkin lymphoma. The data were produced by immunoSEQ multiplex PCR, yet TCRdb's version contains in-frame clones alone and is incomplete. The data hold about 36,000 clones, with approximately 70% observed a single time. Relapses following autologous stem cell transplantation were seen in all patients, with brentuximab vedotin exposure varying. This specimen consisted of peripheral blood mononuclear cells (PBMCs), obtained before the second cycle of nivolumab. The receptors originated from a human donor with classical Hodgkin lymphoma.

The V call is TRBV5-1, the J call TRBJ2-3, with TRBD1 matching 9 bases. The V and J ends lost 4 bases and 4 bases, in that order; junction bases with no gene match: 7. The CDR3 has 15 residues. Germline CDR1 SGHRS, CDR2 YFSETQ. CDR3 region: CASSGGQGLSDTQYF. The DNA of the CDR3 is TGCGCCAGCAGCGGGGGACAGGGTTTATCAGATACGCAGTATTTT. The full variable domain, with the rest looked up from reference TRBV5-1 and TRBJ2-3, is KAGVTQTPRYLIKTRGQQVTLSCSPISGHRSVSWYQQTPGQGLQFLFEYFSETQRNKGNFPGRFSGRQFSNSRSEMNVSTLELGDSALYLCASSGGQGLSDTQYFGPGTRLTVL.

The CDR3 bases are TGTGCCAGCAGCCACCCGACAGGAAACACTGAAGCTTTCTTT. Its protein is CASSHPTGNTEAFF. The chain links TRBV5-4 to TRBJ1-1; D perhaps matches TRBD1 (6 bases). The CDR3 is 14 amino acids. Germline-derived CDR1 and CDR2 are SGHNT and YYREEE (reference sequence). The ends were cut back, 4 bases at V and 2 bases at J, with 12 bases in the middle.

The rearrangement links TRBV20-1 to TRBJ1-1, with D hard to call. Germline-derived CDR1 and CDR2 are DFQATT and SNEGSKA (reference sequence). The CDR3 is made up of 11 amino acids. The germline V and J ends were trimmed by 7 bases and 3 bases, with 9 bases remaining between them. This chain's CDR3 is CSVPVDTEAFF. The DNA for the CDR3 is TGCAGTGTCCCGGTGGACACTGAAGCTTTCTTT.

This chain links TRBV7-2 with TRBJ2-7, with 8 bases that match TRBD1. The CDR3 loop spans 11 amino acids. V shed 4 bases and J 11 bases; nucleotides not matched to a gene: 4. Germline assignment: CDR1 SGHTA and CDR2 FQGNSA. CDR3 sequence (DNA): TGTGCCAGCAGCTCGGGACAGGTGAAGTACTTC. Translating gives CASSSGQVKYF.

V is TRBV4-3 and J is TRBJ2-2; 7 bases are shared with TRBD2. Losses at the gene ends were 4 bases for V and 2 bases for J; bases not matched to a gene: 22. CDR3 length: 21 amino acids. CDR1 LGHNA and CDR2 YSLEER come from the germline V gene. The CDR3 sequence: CASSPRIRLANNPLNTGELFF. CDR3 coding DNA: TGCGCCAGCAGCCCCCGAATTAGACTAGCAAATAACCCTCTAAACACCGGGGAGCTGTTTTTT.

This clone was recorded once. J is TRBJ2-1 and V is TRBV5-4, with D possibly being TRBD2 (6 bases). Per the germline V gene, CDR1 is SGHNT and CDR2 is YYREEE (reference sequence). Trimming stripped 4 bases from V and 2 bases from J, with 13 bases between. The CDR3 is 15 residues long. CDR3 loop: CASSQDYAAYNEQFF. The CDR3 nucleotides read TGTGCCAGCAGCCAGGACTACGCTGCCTACAATGAGCAGTTCTTC.

The CDR3 nucleotides are TGTGCCAGCAGCTTCAGCGGTTCAACCTACAATGAGCAGTTCTTC. Residues: CASSFSGSTYNEQFF. The rearrangement links TRBV7-7 to TRBJ2-1; possible D gene TRBD2, 5 bases. CDR1 and CDR2 from the germline V gene are SSHAT and FNYEAQ (reference sequence). V gave up 3 bases and J gave up 2 bases, with 11 bases separating them. The CDR3 has 15 amino acids.

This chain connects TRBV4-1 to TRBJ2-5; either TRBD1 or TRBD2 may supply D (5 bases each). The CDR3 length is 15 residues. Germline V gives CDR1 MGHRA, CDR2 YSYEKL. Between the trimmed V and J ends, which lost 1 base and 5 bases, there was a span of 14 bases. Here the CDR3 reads CASSQAPTGTETQYF. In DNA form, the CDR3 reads TGCGCCAGCAGCCAAGCCCCGACGGGGACGGAGACCCAGTACTTC.

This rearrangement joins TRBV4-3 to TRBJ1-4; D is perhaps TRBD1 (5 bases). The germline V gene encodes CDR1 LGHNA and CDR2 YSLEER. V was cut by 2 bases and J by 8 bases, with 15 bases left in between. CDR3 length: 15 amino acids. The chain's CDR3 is CASSQNRQLSEKLFF. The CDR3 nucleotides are TGCGCCAGCAGCCAAAATCGACAGCTATCCGAAAAACTGTTTTTT.

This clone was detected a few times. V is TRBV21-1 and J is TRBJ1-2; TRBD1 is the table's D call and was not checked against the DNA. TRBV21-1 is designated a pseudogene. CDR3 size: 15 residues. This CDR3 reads CASSKCGREDDGYTF. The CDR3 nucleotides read TGTGCCAGCAGCAAATGTGGCAGGGAAGATGATGGCTACACCTTC.